One T cell receptor beta chain is described in this entry. Its antigen is currently unknown. Libraries were prepared by immunoSEQ multiplex PCR; TCRdb keeps only in-frame clonotypes and omits some of them. This table has about 130,000 clones, 93% appearing once. This entry belongs to a study of T cell responses to AZD1222 COVID-19 vaccine. Looking at the study overall: Second-dose recipients at about 4 or about 12 weeks were treated as one pooled group. The study, taken as a whole, reports: At study baseline, merely five or six AZD1222 recipients were seropositive. A reported finding is that nearly half of spike-specific TCRs target unmutated variant regions. A mostly white British donor set with more females was recruited, and clonal diversity was possibly underestimated.

CDR1 is SGHTA, CDR2 FQGNSA, per germline. The CDR3 loop spans 14 amino acids. The V end lost 0 bases, the J end lost 8 bases, and 11 bases lay between the germline ends. The sequencing used peripheral blood, collected on day 0 of AZD1222 vaccination. The rearrangement joins TRBV7-2 to TRBJ2-4; D remains ambiguous. The TCR was taken from an adult in good health. CDR3 nucleotides: TGTGCCAGCAGCTTAGCTGGGGATGGGGACATTCAGTACTTC. This gives the protein CASSLAGDGDIQYF.